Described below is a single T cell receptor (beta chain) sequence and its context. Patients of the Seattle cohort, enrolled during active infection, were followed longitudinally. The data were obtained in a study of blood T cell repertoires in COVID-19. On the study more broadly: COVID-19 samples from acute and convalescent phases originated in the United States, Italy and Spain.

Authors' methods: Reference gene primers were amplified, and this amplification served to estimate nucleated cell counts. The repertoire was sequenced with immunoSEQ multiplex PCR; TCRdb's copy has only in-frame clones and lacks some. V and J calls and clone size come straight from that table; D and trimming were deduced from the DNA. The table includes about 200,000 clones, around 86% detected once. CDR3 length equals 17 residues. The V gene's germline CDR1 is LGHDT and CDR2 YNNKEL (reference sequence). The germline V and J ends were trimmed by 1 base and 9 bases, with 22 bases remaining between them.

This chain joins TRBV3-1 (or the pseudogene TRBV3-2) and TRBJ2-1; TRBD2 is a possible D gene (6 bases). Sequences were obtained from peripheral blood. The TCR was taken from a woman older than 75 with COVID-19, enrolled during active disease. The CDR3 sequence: CASSQVGGYPPRGEQFF. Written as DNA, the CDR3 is TGTGCCAGCAGCCAAGTCGGAGGGTACCCCCCTCGTGGTGAGCAGTTCTTC.